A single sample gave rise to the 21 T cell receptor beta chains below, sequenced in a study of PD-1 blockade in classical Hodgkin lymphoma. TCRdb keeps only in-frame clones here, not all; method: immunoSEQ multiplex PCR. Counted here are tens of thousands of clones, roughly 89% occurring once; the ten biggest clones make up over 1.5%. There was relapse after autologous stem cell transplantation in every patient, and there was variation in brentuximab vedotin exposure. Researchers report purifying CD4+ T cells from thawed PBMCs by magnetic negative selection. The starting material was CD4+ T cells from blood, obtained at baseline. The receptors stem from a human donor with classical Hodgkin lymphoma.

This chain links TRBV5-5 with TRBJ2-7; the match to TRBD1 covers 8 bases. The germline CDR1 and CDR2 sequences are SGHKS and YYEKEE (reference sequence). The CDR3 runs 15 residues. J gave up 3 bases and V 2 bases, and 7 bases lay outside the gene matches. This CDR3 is CASSFRDRSLYEQYF. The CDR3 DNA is TGTGCCAGCAGCTTCCGGGACAGGAGTCTCTACGAGCAGTACTTC.

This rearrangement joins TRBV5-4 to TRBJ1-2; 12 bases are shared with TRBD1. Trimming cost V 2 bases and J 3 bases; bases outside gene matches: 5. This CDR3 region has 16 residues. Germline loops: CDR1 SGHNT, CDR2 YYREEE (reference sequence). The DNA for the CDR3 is TGTGCCAGCAGCTTATCGGGACAGGGGGCTGACTATGGCTACACCTTC. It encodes CASSLSGQGADYGYTF.

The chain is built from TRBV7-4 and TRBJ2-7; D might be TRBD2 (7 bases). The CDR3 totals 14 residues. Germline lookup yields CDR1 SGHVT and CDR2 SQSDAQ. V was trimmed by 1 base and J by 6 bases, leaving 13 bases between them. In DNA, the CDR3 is TGTGCCAGCAGCTTAGTCGGGGGGCGCGGCGAGCAGTACTTC. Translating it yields CASSLVGGRGEQYF.

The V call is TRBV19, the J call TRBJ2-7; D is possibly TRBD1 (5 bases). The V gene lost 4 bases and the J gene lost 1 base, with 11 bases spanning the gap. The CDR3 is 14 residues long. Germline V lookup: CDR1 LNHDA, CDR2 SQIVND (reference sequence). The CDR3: CASSSQGTSYEQYF. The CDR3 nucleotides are TGTGCCAGTAGTAGCCAGGGTACGTCCTACGAGCAGTACTTC.

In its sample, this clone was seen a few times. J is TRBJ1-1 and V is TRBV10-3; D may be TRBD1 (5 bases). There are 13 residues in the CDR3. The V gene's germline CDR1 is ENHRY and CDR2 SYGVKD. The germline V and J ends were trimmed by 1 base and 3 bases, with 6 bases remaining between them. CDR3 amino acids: CAISEWGYTEAFF. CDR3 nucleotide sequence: TGTGCCATCAGTGAGTGGGGGTACACTGAAGCTTTCTTT.

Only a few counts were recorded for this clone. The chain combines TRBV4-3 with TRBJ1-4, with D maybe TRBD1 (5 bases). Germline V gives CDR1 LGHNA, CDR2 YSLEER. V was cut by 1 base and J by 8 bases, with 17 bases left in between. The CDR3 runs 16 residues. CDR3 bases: TGCGCCAGCAGCCAAGGGGGAATCACAAGGGGCGAAAAACTGTTTTTT. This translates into CASSQGGITRGEKLFF.

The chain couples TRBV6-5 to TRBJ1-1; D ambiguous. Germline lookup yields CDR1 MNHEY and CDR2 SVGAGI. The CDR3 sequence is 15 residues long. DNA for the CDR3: TGTGCGGCCAGTGGGAATGGGGTGGCGAACACTGAAGCTTTCTTT. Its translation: CAASGNGVANTEAFF.

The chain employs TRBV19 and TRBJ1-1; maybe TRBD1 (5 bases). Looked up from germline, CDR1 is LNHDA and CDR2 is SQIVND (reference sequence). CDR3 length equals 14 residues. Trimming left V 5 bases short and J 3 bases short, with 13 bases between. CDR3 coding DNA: TGTGCCAGTAGTCGGCGGGGGTACGACACTGAAGCTTTCTTT. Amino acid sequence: CASSRRGYDTEAFF.

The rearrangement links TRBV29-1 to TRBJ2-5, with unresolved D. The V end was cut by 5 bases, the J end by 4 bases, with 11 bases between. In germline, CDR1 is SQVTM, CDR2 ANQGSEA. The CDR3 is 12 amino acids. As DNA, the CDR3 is TGCAGCGTTTTTCCGACGTCAGAGACCCAGTACTTC. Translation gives CSVFPTSETQYF.

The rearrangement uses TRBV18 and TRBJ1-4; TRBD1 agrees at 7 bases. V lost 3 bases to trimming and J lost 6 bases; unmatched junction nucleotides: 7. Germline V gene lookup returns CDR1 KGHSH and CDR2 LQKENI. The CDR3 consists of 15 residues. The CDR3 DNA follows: TGTGCCAGCTCACCTCTCCGGGACAGTTATGAAAAACTGTTTTTT. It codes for CASSPLRDSYEKLFF.

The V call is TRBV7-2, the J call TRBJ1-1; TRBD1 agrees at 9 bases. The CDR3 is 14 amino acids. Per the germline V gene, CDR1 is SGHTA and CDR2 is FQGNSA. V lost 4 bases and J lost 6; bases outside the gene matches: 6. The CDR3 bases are TGTGCCAGCAGCTCTCGGACAGGGGCGTCTGAAGCTTTCTTT. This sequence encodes CASSSRTGASEAFF.

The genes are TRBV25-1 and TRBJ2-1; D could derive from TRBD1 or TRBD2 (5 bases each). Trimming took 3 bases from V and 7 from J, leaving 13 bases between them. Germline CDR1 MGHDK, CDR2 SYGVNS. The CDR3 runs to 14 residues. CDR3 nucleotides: TGTGCCAGCAGTGAGCTCGGGACGCGGAATGAGCAGTTCTTC. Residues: CASSELGTRNEQFF.

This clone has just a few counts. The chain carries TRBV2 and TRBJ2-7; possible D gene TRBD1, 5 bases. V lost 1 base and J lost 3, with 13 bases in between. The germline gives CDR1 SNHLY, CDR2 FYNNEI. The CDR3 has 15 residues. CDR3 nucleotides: TGTGCCAGCAGTGAAGACAGGAGTTATATCTACGAGCAGTACTTC. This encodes CASSEDRSYIYEQYF.

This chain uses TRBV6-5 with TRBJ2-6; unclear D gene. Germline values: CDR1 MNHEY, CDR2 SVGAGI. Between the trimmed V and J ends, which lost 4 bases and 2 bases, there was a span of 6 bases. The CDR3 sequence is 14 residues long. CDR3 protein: CASSWVTGANVLTF. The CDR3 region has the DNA TGTGCCAGCAGTTGGGTGACTGGGGCCAACGTCCTGACTTTC.

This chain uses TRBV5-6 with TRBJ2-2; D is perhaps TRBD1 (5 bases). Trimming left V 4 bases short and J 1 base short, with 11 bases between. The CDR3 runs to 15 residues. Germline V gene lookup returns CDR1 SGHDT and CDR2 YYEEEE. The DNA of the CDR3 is TGTGCCAGCAGCCCAATAGGACAGAACACCGGGGAGCTGTTTTTT. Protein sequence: CASSPIGQNTGELFF.

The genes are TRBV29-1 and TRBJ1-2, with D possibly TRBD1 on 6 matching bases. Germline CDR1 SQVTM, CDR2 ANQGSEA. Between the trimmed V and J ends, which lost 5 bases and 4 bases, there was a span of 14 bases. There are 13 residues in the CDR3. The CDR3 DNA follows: TGCAGCGTTTATACAGGGCGTGGCTATGGCTACACCTTC. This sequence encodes CSVYTGRGYGYTF. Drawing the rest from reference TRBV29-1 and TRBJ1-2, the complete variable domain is SAVISQKPSRDICQRGTSLTIQCQVDSQVTMMFWYRQQPGQSLTLIATANQGSEATYESGFVIDKFPISRPNLTFSTLTVSNMSPEDSSIYLCSVYTGRGYGYTFGSGTRLTVV.

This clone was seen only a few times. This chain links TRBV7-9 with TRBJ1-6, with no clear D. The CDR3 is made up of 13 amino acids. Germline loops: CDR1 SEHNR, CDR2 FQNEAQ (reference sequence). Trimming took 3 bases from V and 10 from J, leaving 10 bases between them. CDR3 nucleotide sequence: TGTGCCAGCAGCTTGGATACAGTCTCACCCCTCCACTTT. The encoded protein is CASSLDTVSPLHF. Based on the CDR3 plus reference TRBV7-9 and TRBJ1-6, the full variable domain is DTGVSQNPRHKITKRGQNVTFRCDPISEHNRLYWYRQTLGQGPEFLTYFQNEAQLEKSRLLSDRFSAERPKGSFSTLEIQRTEQGDSAMYLCASSLDTVSPLHFGNGTRLTVT.

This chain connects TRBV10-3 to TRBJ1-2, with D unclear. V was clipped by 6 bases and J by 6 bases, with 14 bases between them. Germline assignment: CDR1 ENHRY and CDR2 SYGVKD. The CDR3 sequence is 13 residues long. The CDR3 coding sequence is TGTGCCATCAGCCAAGATAGAAGGGATGGCTACACCTTC. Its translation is CAISQDRRDGYTF.

The CDR3 region has the DNA TGTGCCAGCAGCTTGGGACAGGCCCGCAATCAGCCCCAGCATTTT. Translated, it gives CASSLGQARNQPQHF. This chain uses TRBV7-9 with TRBJ1-5, with TRBD1 identical over 8 bases. Looked up from germline, CDR1 is SEHNR and CDR2 is FQNEAQ (reference sequence). The CDR3 totals 15 residues. J was trimmed by 2 bases and V by 3 bases; bases with no gene match: 3. Full variable domain (rest looked up from reference TRBV7-9 and TRBJ1-5): DTGVSQNPRHKITKRGQNVTFRCDPISEHNRLYWYRQTLGQGPEFLTYFQNEAQLEKSRLLSDRFSAERPKGSFSTLEIQRTEQGDSAMYLCASSLGQARNQPQHFGDGTRLSIL.

DNA of the CDR3: TGCGCCAGCGGGAAGTCATGGGGCAGGCAGAACACTGAAGCTTTCTTT. Its protein product is CASGKSWGRQNTEAFF. The V and J genes are TRBV10-1 and TRBJ1-1, with D possibly TRBD1 on 5 matching bases. Germline V gene lookup returns CDR1 WNHNN and CDR2 SYGVQD (reference sequence). This CDR3 has 16 residues. V was pared by 8 bases and J by 1 base, with 20 bases between.

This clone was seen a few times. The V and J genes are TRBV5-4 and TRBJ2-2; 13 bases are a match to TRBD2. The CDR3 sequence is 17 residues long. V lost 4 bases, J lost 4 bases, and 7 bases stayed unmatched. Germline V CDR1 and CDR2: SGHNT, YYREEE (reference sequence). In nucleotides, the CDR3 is TGTGCCAGCAGCAAAGAACTAGCGGGGGGGAGCACCGGGGAGCTGTTTTTT. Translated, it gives CASSKELAGGSTGELFF.